The source of this T cell receptor beta chain is a study of blood T cells in healthy people across ages. Germline V CDR1 and CDR2: SEHNR, FQNEAQ (reference sequence). Trimming removed 3 bases at V and 7 bases at J, with 7 bases between. CDR3 length: 12 residues. Alongside a J-beta primer mix, a sample-barcoded 5' primer served in a second PCR lasting about 7 to 12 cycles. TCRdb independently ran MiXCR on the 5' RACE reads; one entry per CDR3 protein. In the table there are 910,000 or so distinct CDR3 sequences, approximately 50% of which are singletons. The study, taken as a whole, reports: When one million T cells were used, diversity estimates were thought to be underestimates.

This clonotype was seen repeatedly, ten times or more. Its antigen is unidentified. The receptor's source is a woman in her sixties in good health. The rearrangement links TRBV7-9 to TRBJ2-1; D is undetermined. Material for sequencing was blood. The CDR3, as DNA: TGTGCCAGCAGCTTCGGCATGAATGAGCAGTTCTTC. It translates to CASSFGMNEQFF.